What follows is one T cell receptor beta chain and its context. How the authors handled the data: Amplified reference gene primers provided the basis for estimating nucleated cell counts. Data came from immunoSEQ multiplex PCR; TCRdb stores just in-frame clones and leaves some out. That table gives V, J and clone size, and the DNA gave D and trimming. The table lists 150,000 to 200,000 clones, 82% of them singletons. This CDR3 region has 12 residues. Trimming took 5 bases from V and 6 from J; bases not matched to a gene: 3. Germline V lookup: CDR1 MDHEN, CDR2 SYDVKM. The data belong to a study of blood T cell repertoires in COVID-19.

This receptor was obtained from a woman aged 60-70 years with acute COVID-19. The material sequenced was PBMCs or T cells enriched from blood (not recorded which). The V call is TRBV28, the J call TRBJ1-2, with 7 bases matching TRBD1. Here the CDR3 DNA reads TGTGCCAGCAGTCCGACAGGGAATGGCTACACCTTC. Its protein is CASSPTGNGYTF.